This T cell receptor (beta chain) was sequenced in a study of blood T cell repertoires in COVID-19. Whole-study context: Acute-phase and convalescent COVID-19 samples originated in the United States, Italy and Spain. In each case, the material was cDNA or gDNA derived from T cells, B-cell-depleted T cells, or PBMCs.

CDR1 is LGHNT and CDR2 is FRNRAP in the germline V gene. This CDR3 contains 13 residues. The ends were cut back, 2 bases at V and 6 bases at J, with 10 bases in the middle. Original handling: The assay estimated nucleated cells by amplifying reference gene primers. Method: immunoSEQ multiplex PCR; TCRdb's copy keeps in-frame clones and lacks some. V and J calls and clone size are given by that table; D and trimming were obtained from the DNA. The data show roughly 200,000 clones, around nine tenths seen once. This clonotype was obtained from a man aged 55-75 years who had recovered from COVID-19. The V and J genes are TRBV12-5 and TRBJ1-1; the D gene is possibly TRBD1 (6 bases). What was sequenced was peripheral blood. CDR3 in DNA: TGTGCTAGTGGTTTGACAGGGATCGCTGAAGCTTTCTTT. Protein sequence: CASGLTGIAEAFF.